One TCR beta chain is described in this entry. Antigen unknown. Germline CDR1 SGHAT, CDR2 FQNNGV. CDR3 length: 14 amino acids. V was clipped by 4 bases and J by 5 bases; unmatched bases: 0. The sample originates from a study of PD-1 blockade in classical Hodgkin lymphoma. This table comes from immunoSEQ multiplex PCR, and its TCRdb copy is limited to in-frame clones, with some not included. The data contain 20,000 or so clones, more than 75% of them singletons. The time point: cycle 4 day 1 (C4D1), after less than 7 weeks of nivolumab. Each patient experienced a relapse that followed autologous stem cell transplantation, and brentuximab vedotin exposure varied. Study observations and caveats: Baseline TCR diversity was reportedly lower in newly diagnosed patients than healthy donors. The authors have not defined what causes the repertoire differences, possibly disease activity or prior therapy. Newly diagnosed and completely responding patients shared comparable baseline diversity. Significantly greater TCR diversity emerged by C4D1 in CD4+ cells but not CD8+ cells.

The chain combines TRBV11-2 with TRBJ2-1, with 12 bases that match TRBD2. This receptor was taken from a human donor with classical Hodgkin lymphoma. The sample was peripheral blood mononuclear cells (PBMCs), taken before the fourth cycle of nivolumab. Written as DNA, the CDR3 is TGTGCCAGCAGCTGGACTAGCGGGGACAATGAGCAGTTCTTC. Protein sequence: CASSWTSGDNEQFF.